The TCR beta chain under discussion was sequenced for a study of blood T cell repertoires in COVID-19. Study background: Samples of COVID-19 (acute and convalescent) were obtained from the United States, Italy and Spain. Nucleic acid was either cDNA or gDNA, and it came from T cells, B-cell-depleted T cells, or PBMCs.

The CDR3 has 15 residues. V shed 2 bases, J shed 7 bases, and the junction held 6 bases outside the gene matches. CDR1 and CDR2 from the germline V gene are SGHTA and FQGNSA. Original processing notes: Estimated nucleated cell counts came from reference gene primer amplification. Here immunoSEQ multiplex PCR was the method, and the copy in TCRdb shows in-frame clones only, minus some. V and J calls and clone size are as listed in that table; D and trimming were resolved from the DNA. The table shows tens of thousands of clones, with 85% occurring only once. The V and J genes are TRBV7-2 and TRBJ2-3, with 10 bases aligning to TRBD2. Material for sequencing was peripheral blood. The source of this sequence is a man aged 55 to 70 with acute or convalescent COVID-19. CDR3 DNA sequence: TGTGCCAGCAGCTTAAGTCTAGCGGGAGCTTATACGCAGTATTTT. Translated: CASSLSLAGAYTQYF.